This TCR beta chain derives from a study of T cell repertoires in cytomegalovirus infection. Overall study results and limits: Cumulative frequency of public TCR beta families picked out carriers of CMV plus the relevant HLA. In two of eight donors, the top clonotype was HLA-C-restricted CMV-specific.

This clonotype has at least ten counts. The antigen remains unidentified. V was pared by 1 base and J by 3 bases, with 7 bases of the junction left unmatched. This CDR3 is 16 amino acids long. Per germline, CDR1 SGHVS and CDR2 FQNEAQ. TCRdb passed the reads through MiXCR, listing each CDR3 protein once. Here the sample spans approximately 49,000 distinct CDR3 sequences, roughly a fifth being singletons. This chain uses TRBV7-8 with TRBJ2-7; 9 bases fit TRBD1. The source material was CD8+ T cells from cultured PBMCs, sampled from culture after CMV antigen stimulation. The origin of this receptor is a human donor in good health (CMV status not recorded). Some clones in this sample may be carry-over from other donors' samples. The CDR3 spells CASSLVGDRVFYEQYF. The CDR3 region has the DNA TGTGCCAGCAGCTTAGTGGGGGACAGGGTATTCTACGAGCAGTACTTC.